The 27 T cell receptor beta chains given below trace back to one sample, sequenced in a study of T cell responses to AZD1222 COVID-19 vaccine. Sequencing used immunoSEQ multiplex PCR; TCRdb keeps in-frame clones, though not all of them. The sample comprises some 150,000 clones, around 84% of which are singletons, and 5.1% rests with the top ten. Here the sequenced sample was peripheral blood, taken 28 days after the second AZD1222 dose. The receptors originated from an adult who received the AZD1222 COVID-19 vaccine.

As regards this clone: The sample contains more than one DNA sequence encoding this CDR3. This rearrangement joins TRBV10-1 to TRBJ2-7; 7 nucleotides align to TRBD1. Looked up from germline, CDR1 is WNHNN and CDR2 is SYGVQD (reference sequence). The CDR3 consists of 14 residues. Trimming took 0 bases from V and 4 from J; bases not matched to a gene: 3. The CDR3 protein is CASSESTGVYEQYF. CDR3 bases: TGCGCCAGCAGTGAGTCCACAGGGGTATACGAGCAGTACTTC.

The rearrangement uses TRBV7-9 and TRBJ2-3; 12 positions match TRBD2. Germline V gene sequence: CDR1 SEHNR, CDR2 FQNEAQ (reference sequence). This CDR3 contains 18 residues. Germline trimming cut 4 bases from V and 2 bases from J; bases unmatched to any gene: 10. CDR3 region: CASSSNTGLAGPTDTQYF. The CDR3 DNA sequence: TGTGCCAGCAGCTCGAATACTGGACTAGCGGGACCCACAGATACGCAGTATTTT.

CDR3 in amino acids: CASSPPGQGNYGYTF. In DNA, the CDR3 is TGTGCCAGCAGTCCCCCGGGACAGGGAAACTATGGCTACACCTTC. The rearrangement links TRBV28 to TRBJ1-2; 9 positions match TRBD1. The CDR3 has 15 residues. J lost 2 bases, V lost 5 bases, and 6 bases had no gene match. The germline V gene encodes CDR1 MDHEN and CDR2 SYDVKM.

The chain combines TRBV9 with TRBJ1-1; 7 positions agree with TRBD1. Germline trimming cut 4 bases from V and 0 bases from J; bases unmatched to any gene: 6. CDR3 length equals 15 residues. Germline V gene lookup returns CDR1 SGDLS and CDR2 YYNGEE. CDR3 nucleotides: TGTGCCAGCAGCACCAGACAGGGCGTGAACACTGAAGCTTTCTTT. Amino acid sequence: CASSTRQGVNTEAFF.

This clone was seen just once. The chain has TRBV28 and TRBJ2-7; D might be TRBD2 (7 bases). The CDR3 has 15 residues. Germline V gives CDR1 MDHEN, CDR2 SYDVKM. V was shortened by 5 bases and J by 6 bases, with 20 bases between the two germline ends. The chain's CDR3 is CASSLGGLAVSEQYF. The CDR3 nucleotides read TGTGCCAGCAGTCTGGGGGGGCTAGCGGTTAGCGAGCAGTACTTC.

The chain uses TRBV15 and TRBJ2-7; perhaps TRBD2 as D (7 bases). Germline CDR1 is LNHNV and CDR2 is YYDKDF (reference sequence). V lost 1 base and J 2 bases, leaving 12 bases between the germline ends. CDR3 length: 15 amino acids. In DNA, the CDR3 is TGTGCCACCAGCAGAGCGGGGGAGGGGGCCTACGAGCAGTACTTC. Its protein is CATSRAGEGAYEQYF.

This chain links TRBV18 with TRBJ1-5, with D possibly being TRBD1 (6 bases). V shed 4 bases and J shed 9 bases, with 16 bases lying between them. CDR1 and CDR2 (germline): KGHSH, LQKENI. The CDR3 is made up of 14 amino acids. The chain's CDR3 is CASSLNQGSWPQHF. The CDR3 DNA is TGTGCCAGCTCACTGAATCAGGGGTCATGGCCCCAGCATTTT.

This chain links TRBV6-5 with TRBJ1-1, with D uncertain. Trimming cost V 4 bases and J 6 bases, with 6 bases left between them. CDR3 length equals 11 residues. The germline gives CDR1 MNHEY, CDR2 SVGAGI. This CDR3 reads CASSSVAEAFF. The CDR3 DNA sequence: TGTGCCAGCAGTTCCGTGGCTGAAGCTTTCTTT.

CDR3 loop: CASSELRSSGNTIYF. CDR3 sequence (DNA): TGTGCCAGCAGTGAACTACGGAGCTCTGGAAACACCATATATTTT. The chain carries TRBV25-1 and TRBJ1-3, with unresolved D. CDR3 length: 15 amino acids. CDR1 is MGHDK and CDR2 is SYGVNS in the germline V gene. Trimming cost V 2 bases and J 0 bases, with 8 bases left between them.

Concerning this clone itself: The same CDR3 also results from other DNA sequences found in this sample. The V call is TRBV18, the J call TRBJ2-7; D is ambiguous. The length of the CDR3 is 14 residues. Germline V gene data show CDR1 as KGHSH and CDR2 as LQKENI. V gave up 3 bases and J gave up 0 bases, with 9 bases separating them. Written as DNA, the CDR3 is TGTGCCAGCTCACCCCATCCTGGCTCCTACGAGCAGTACTTC. Translating gives CASSPHPGSYEQYF.

The sample holds a few counts of this clone. J is TRBJ2-7 and V is TRBV2; possible D gene TRBD1, 6 bases. Germline V gene lookup returns CDR1 SNHLY and CDR2 FYNNEI. Deletions cut 6 bases from V and 0 bases from J, with 15 bases between. CDR3 length: 15 residues. The CDR3: CASSAPTGSSYEQYF. DNA for the CDR3: TGTGCCAGCAGCGCCCCAACAGGGAGCTCCTACGAGCAGTACTTC. Full variable domain (remainder filled in from reference TRBV2 and TRBJ2-7): EPEVTQTPSHQVTQMGQEVILRCVPISNHLYFYWYRQILGQKVEFLVSFYNNEISEKSEIFDDQFSVERPDGSNFTLKIRSTKLEDSAMYFCASSAPTGSSYEQYFGPGTRLTVT.

The chain employs TRBV11-2 and TRBJ2-3; 7 bases are a match to TRBD2. The V segment lost 0 bases and the J segment 2 bases; nucleotides outside the gene matches: 5. Germline loops: CDR1 SGHAT, CDR2 FQNNGV. The CDR3 covers 16 residues. This CDR3 is CASSLDGGLYTDTQYF. In DNA, the CDR3 is TGTGCCAGCAGCTTAGATGGGGGACTATACACAGATACGCAGTATTTT.

The genes are TRBV2 and TRBJ1-1; TRBD1 agrees at 7 bases. The CDR3 runs 15 residues. CDR1 and CDR2 (germline): SNHLY, FYNNEI. V lost 8 bases and J lost 3; bases outside the gene matches: 12. DNA for the CDR3: TGTGCCAGCCGCAAATTAGACAGGGAGGACACTGAAGCTTTCTTT. The encoded protein is CASRKLDREDTEAFF.

The chain uses TRBV5-6 and TRBJ1-1; TRBD1 matches at 8 bases. The junction had 4 bases not matched to a gene; V was cut back by 0 bases and J by 0 bases. This CDR3 has 16 residues. Germline CDR1 reads SGHDT; CDR2 reads YYEEEE. The CDR3 is CASSLGGTGVNTEAFF. The CDR3 DNA follows: TGTGCCAGCAGCTTGGGAGGGACAGGCGTGAACACTGAAGCTTTCTTT.

This rearrangement joins TRBV6-4 to TRBJ2-3; the D gene could be TRBD1 or TRBD2 (5 bases each). The V gene's germline CDR1 is MRHNA and CDR2 SNTAGT. This CDR3 spans 13 amino acids. V gave up 3 bases and J gave up 6 bases, with 10 bases separating them. This chain's CDR3 is CASSDNWGDTQYF. The CDR3 bases are TGTGCCAGCAGTGATAACTGGGGGGATACGCAGTATTTT.

V is TRBV7-9 and J is TRBJ2-1; TRBD2 agrees at 8 bases. The trim removed 1 base at V and 10 bases at J, leaving 9 bases unmatched. The CDR3 runs to 15 residues. Per germline, CDR1 SEHNR and CDR2 FQNEAQ (reference sequence). CDR3: CASSLVSYSGVEQFF. In DNA form, the CDR3 reads TGTGCCAGCAGCTTAGTCAGTTATAGCGGGGTAGAGCAGTTCTTC.

About this clone: This CDR3 is also generated by other DNA sequences in the sample. The rearrangement uses TRBV5-1 and TRBJ1-1, with 11 nucleotides matching TRBD1. V shed 0 bases and J 2 bases; nucleotides not matched to a gene: 0. This CDR3 has 15 residues. Germline CDR1 and CDR2: SGHRS and YFSETQ. The CDR3 sequence: CASSLGTGGNTEAFF. As DNA, the CDR3 is TGCGCCAGCAGCTTGGGGACAGGGGGCAACACTGAAGCTTTCTTT. Based on the CDR3 plus reference TRBV5-1 and TRBJ1-1, the full variable domain is KAGVTQTPRYLIKTRGQQVTLSCSPISGHRSVSWYQQTPGQGLQFLFEYFSETQRNKGNFPGRFSGRQFSNSRSEMNVSTLELGDSALYLCASSLGTGGNTEAFFGQGTRLTVV.

Comment on this clone: A junction boundary mismatches the germline segment, possibly from a read error. The chain joins TRBV5-8 to TRBJ2-4; D may correspond to TRBD1 or TRBD2 (5 bases each). Germline V CDR1 and CDR2: SGHTS, YDEGEE. This CDR3 region has 8 residues. For the CDR3, the DNA is TGTGCCAGCAGCCCCGGGACCTTC. Translation gives CASSPGTF.

The rearrangement uses TRBV11-3 and TRBJ2-1; tentative D call: TRBD2 (6 bases). The CDR3 runs to 15 residues. Germline lookup yields CDR1 SGHNT and CDR2 YENEEA. V gave up 1 base and J gave up 5 bases, with 12 bases separating them. The CDR3 nucleotides read TGTGCCAGCAGCTTAGGTCAGGGAGGCAACAATGAGCAGTTCTTC. It translates to CASSLGQGGNNEQFF.

The rearrangement uses TRBV27 and TRBJ1-6, with TRBD1 matching over 8 bases. The CDR3 has 15 residues. V gave up 6 bases and J gave up 3 bases; unmatched junction bases: 4. The germline V gene has CDR1 MNHEY and CDR2 SMNVEV (reference sequence). The CDR3 DNA follows: TGTGCCAGCAGCCCAGGGGGCCTCTATAATTCACCCCTCCACTTT. It yields the protein CASSPGGLYNSPLHF.

This rearrangement joins TRBV7-8 to TRBJ2-2, with a tentative D call TRBD1 (7 bases). The germline V and J ends were trimmed by 2 bases and 1 base, with 11 bases remaining between them. The germline V gene encodes CDR1 SGHVS and CDR2 FQNEAQ. The CDR3 has 16 amino acids. The CDR3 DNA is TGTGCCAGCAGCTTAAGGGGGCGGGAGAACACCGGGGAGCTGTTTTTT. Protein product: CASSLRGRENTGELFF.

V and J are TRBV28 and TRBJ1-1; a possible D gene is TRBD1 (6 bases). V was shortened by 7 bases and J by 10 bases, with 13 bases between the two germline ends. The CDR3 loop spans 11 amino acids. The germline CDR1 and CDR2 sequences are MDHEN and SYDVKM. CDR3 protein: CASTISGVAFF. The CDR3 nucleotides are TGTGCCAGCACCATTTCAGGGGTAGCTTTCTTT.

V is TRBV7-9 and J is TRBJ1-1; unclear D gene. This CDR3 has 11 amino acids. Germline-derived CDR1 and CDR2 are SEHNR and FQNEAQ (reference sequence). The V gene lost 8 bases and the J gene lost 8 bases, with 12 bases spanning the gap. In DNA, the CDR3 is TGTGCCAGCTCCTTGCAGAGAGAAGCTTTCTTT. Translating it yields CASSLQREAFF.

The V call is TRBV7-9, the J call TRBJ1-2; 8 bases are a match to TRBD1. Germline V gives CDR1 SEHNR, CDR2 FQNEAQ (reference sequence). The CDR3 loop spans 14 amino acids. Trimming cost V 1 base and J 2 bases; bases outside gene matches: 0. CDR3 protein: CASSLGTGNYGYTF. The DNA for the CDR3 is TGTGCCAGCAGCTTAGGGACAGGGAACTATGGCTACACCTTC.

This chain uses TRBV4-1 with TRBJ1-1; 8 bases agree with TRBD1. The CDR3 consists of 14 residues. V gave up 3 bases and J gave up 2 bases; unmatched junction bases: 2. The V gene's germline CDR1 is MGHRA and CDR2 YSYEKL. CDR3 in amino acids: CASSQTGVNTEAFF. The CDR3 region has the DNA TGCGCCAGCAGCCAGACAGGGGTAAACACTGAAGCTTTCTTT.

The V gene is TRBV9, the J gene TRBJ1-1; D gene ambiguous. Germline CDR1 SGDLS, CDR2 YYNGEE. This CDR3 has 13 residues. V was clipped by 3 bases and J by 4 bases, with 10 bases between them. The CDR3 here is CASSAVLITEAFF. The CDR3 DNA reads TGTGCCAGCAGCGCCGTTCTAATCACTGAAGCTTTCTTT.

The J gene is TRBJ1-2, the V gene TRBV4-1; D is undetermined. Germline V gene data show CDR1 as MGHRA and CDR2 as YSYEKL. The CDR3 length is 14 residues. V gave up 0 bases and J gave up 7 bases, with 12 bases separating them. In DNA form, the CDR3 reads TGCGCCAGCAGCCAAGATAGCCAGGCCGTTGGCTACACCTTC. Its translation is CASSQDSQAVGYTF.